This TCR beta chain derives from a study of blood T cell repertoires in COVID-19. Study overall: Sources were T cells, B-cell-depleted T cells, or PBMCs; the material itself was cDNA or gDNA.

Trimming took off 5 bases at V and 5 bases at J, with 15 bases between the two ends. Germline values: CDR1 LNHDA, CDR2 SQIVND (reference sequence). The CDR3 is 14 residues long. This clone came up many times. Here immunoSEQ multiplex PCR was the method, and the copy in TCRdb shows in-frame clones only, minus some. Seen here are around 130,000 clones, approximately 77% observed once, and the top ten hold roughly 20%. Sequencing was carried out using peripheral blood. The source of this sequence is an elderly man with acute or convalescent COVID-19. The chain employs TRBV19 and TRBJ1-2; D gene uncertain. CDR3 loop: CASSPSGRQYGYTF. The CDR3 nucleotides read TGTGCCAGTAGTCCGAGTGGCAGGCAGTATGGCTACACCTTC.